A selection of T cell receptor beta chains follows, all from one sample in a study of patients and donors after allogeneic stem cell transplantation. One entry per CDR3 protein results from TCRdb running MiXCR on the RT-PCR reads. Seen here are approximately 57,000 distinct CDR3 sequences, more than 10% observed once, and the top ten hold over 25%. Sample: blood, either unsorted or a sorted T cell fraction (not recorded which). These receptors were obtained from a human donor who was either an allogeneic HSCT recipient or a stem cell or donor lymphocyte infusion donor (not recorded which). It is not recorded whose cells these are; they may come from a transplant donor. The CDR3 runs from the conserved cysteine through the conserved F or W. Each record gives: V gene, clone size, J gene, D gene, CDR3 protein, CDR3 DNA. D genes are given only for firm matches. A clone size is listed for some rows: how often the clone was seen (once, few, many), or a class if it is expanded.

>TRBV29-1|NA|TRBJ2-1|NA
CSVVGGEGYNEQFF
TGCAGCGTCGTAGGGGGGGAGGGATACAATGAGCAGTTCTTC
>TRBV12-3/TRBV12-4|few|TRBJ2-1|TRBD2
CASSLGISGRTNEQFF
TGTGCCAGCAGTTTAGGAATAAGCGGGAGGACCAATGAGCAGTTCTTC
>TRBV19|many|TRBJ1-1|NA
CATLLSTEAFF
TGTGCCACCCTCCTGAGCACTGAAGCTTTCTTT
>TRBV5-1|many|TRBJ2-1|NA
CASSLYRDYNEQFF
TGCGCCAGCAGCTTGTACAGGGACTACAATGAGCAGTTCTTC
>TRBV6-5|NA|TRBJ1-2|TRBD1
CASSYSPGQGSPYGYTF
TGTGCCAGCAGTTACTCACCGGGACAGGGGTCCCCCTATGGCTACACCTTC
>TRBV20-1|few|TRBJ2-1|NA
CSASETTPWEEQFF
TGCAGTGCTAGTGAGACTACCCCTTGGGAGGAGCAGTTCTTC
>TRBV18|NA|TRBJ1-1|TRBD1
CASSPLGQGTTEAFF
TGTGCCAGCTCACCATTAGGACAGGGGACGACTGAAGCTTTCTTT
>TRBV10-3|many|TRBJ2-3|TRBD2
CAIKGTSGIDTQYF
TGTGCCATCAAGGGGACTAGCGGGATAGATACGCAGTATTTT
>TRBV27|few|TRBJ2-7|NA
CASSLLGRGDEQYF
TGTGCCAGCAGTTTATTGGGCAGGGGGGACGAGCAGTACTTC
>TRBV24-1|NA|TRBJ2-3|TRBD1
CATSDAGTGGTDTQYF
TGTGCCACCAGTGACGCCGGGACAGGGGGGACAGATACGCAGTATTTT
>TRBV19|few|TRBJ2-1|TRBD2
CASSSLAGEGSYNEQFF
TGTGCCAGTAGTAGTCTAGCGGGAGAAGGGTCCTACAATGAGCAGTTCTTC
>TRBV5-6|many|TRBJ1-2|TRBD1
CASSSQEWDSRSYGYTF
TGTGCCAGCAGCTCTCAGGAATGGGACAGCCGAAGCTATGGCTACACCTTC
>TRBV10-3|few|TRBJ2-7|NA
CAISRSGDSVEQYF
TGTGCCATCAGCCGGTCCGGGGACTCGGTTGAGCAGTACTTC
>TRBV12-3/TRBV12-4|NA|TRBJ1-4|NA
CATIPPGGGVNEKLFF
TGTGCCACCATCCCCCCCGGCGGCGGAGTGAATGAAAAACTGTTTTTT
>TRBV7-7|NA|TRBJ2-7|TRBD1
CASSAGTDSYEQYF
TGTGCTAGCAGCGCCGGGACAGACTCCTACGAGCAGTACTTC
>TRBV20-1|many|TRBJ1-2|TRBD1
CSARVGRDRRTLYGYTF
TGCAGTGCTAGAGTCGGGAGGGACAGGAGAACCCTTTATGGCTACACCTTC
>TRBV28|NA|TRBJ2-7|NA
CASSLTWDPYEQYF
TGTGCCAGCAGTTTGACGTGGGACCCCTACGAGCAGTACTTC
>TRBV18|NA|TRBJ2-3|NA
CASSPSGPDTQYF
TGTGCCAGCTCACCCTCAGGGCCAGATACGCAGTATTTT
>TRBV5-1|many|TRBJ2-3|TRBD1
CASSLDRGMDTQYF
TGCGCCAGCAGCTTGGACAGGGGAATGGATACGCAGTATTTT
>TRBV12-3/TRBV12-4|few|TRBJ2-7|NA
CASSRGSSYEQYF
TGTGCCAGCAGTCGGGGCAGCTCCTACGAGCAGTACTTC
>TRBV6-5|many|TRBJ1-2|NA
CASAGFGYGYTF
TGTGCCAGCGCGGGTTTTGGCTATGGCTACACCTTC
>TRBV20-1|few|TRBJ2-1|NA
CSASDPGNEQFF
TGCAGTGCTAGCGATCCGGGAAATGAGCAGTTCTTC
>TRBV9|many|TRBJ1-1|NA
CASSRGGATEAFF
TGTGCCAGCAGCCGAGGGGGTGCGACTGAAGCTTTCTTT
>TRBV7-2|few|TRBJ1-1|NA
CASSFLNTEAFF
TGTGCCAGCAGCTTCCTGAACACTGAAGCTTTCTTT
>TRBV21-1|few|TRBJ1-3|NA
CASKRGARSGNTIYF
TGTGCCAGCAAACGGGGGGCTCGGTCTGGAAACACCATATATTTT
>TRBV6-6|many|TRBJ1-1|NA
CASSYSRAGIEAFF
TGTGCCAGCAGTTACTCGAGGGCGGGAATTGAAGCTTTCTTT
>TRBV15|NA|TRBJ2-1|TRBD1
CATSSSQGAAEQFF
TGTGCCACCAGCAGCTCACAGGGGGCGGCCGAGCAGTTCTTC
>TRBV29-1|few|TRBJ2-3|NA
CSVGADTQYF
TGCAGCGTTGGCGCAGATACGCAGTATTTT
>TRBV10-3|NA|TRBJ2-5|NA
CAIASKAETQYF
TGTGCCATCGCCTCTAAGGCCGAGACCCAGTACTTC
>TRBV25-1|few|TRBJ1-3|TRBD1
CASREGVDREKNTIYF
TGTGCCAGCAGAGAAGGGGTAGACAGGGAGAAAAACACCATATATTTT
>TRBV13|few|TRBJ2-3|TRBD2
CASSLSPGLAGTDTQYF
TGTGCCAGCAGCTTAAGCCCTGGACTAGCGGGAACAGATACGCAGTATTTT
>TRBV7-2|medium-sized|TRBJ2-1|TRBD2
CASSLRTSGRNEQFF
TGTGCCAGCAGCTTACGGACTAGCGGGAGGAATGAGCAGTTCTTC
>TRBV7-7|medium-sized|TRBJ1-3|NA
CASSLVVGPGNTIYF
TGTGCTAGCAGCTTAGTAGTCGGTCCTGGAAACACCATATATTTT
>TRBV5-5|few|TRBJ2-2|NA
CASSGIRDTGELFF
TGTGCCAGCAGCGGAATCAGGGATACCGGGGAGCTGTTTTTT
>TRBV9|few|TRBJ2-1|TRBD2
CASSPGLGGYNEQFF
TGTGCCAGCAGCCCTGGACTAGGAGGATACAATGAGCAGTTCTTC
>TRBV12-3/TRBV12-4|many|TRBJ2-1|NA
CASSLAQGIEQFF
TGTGCCAGCAGTTTAGCGCAGGGAATTGAGCAGTTCTTC
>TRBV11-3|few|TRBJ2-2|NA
CASSFVDNTGELFF
TGTGCCAGCAGCTTTGTGGATAACACCGGGGAGCTGTTTTTT
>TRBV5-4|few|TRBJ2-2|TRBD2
CASSLPIPGLAAPNTGELFF
TGTGCCAGCAGCTTGCCTATTCCGGGACTAGCGGCCCCGAACACCGGGGAGCTGTTTTTT
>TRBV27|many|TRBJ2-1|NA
CASSSSGPSYNEQFF
TGTGCCAGCAGTTCGTCGGGACCATCCTACAATGAGCAGTTCTTC
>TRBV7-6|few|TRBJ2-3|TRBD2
CASSNSGSGADTQYF
TGTGCCAGCAGCAACAGCGGGAGTGGGGCAGATACGCAGTATTTT
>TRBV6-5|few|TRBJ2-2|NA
CASRPSRAGELFF
TGTGCCAGCAGACCCTCCAGGGCCGGGGAGCTGTTTTTT
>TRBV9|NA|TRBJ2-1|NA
CASSVGEPYNEQFF
TGTGCCAGCAGCGTAGGTGAACCATACAATGAGCAGTTCTTC
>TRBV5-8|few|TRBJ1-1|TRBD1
CASSPTDGGTGGTEAFF
TGTGCCAGCAGCCCCACCGACGGGGGGACAGGAGGGACTGAAGCTTTCTTT
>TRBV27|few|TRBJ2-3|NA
CASSLQGGLTQYF
TGTGCCAGCAGTTTACAGGGGGGGTTGACGCAGTATTTT
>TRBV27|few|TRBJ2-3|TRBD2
CASSGEAGVITDTQYF
TGTGCCAGCAGTGGGGAAGCGGGAGTTATCACAGATACGCAGTATTTT
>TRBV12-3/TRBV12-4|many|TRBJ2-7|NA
CASSLAFNEQYF
TGTGCCAGCAGTTTAGCCTTTAACGAGCAGTACTTC
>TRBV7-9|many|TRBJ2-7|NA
CASTETDSYEQYF
TGTGCCAGCACTGAGACAGACTCCTACGAGCAGTACTTC
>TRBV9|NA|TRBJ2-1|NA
CASSVGLSSYNEQFF
TGTGCCAGCAGCGTAGGCCTGAGCTCCTACAATGAGCAGTTCTTC
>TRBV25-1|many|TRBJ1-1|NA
CASSPGGTEAFF
TGTGCCAGCAGCCCCGGGGGGACTGAAGCTTTCTTT
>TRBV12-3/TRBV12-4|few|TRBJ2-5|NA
CASSSFTGTQGTQYF
TGTGCCAGCAGTTCATTCACCGGGACCCAAGGGACCCAGTACTTC
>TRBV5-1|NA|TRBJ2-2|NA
CASFDSFVFPGELFF
TGCGCCAGCTTCGACTCGTTCGTCTTTCCCGGGGAGCTGTTTTTT
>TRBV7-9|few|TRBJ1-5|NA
CASSLFRDGSNQPQHF
TGTGCCAGCAGCTTATTCAGGGATGGAAGCAATCAGCCCCAGCATTTT
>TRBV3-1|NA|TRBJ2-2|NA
CASSQGGTGELFF
TGTGCCAGCAGCCAAGGAGGGACCGGGGAGCTGTTTTTT